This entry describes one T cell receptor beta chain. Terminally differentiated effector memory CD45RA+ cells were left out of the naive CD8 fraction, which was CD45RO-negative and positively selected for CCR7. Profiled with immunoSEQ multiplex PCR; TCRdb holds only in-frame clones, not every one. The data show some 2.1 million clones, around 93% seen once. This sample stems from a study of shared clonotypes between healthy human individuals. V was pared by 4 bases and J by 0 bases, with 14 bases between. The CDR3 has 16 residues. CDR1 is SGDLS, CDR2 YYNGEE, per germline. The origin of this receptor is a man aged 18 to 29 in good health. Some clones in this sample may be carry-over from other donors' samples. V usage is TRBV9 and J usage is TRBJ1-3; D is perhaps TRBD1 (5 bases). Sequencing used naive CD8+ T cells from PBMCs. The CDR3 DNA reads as TGTGCCAGCAGCACCCCGACGACAGTCTCTGGAAACACCATATATTTT. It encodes CASSTPTTVSGNTIYF.